This T cell receptor beta chain was recovered during a study of blood T cell repertoires in COVID-19. The CDR3 length is 14 residues. Germline V lookup: CDR1 SGHRS, CDR2 YFSETQ. Trimming removed 1 base from V and 1 base from J, with 5 bases in between. Here immunoSEQ multiplex PCR was the method, and the copy in TCRdb shows in-frame clones only, minus some. The sample lists roughly 70,000 clones; about 73% were seen once. This receptor was identified in a man aged 60 to 75 with acute or convalescent COVID-19. The chain links TRBV5-1 to TRBJ2-2, with unresolved D. Sample: peripheral blood. In DNA, the CDR3 is TGCGCCAGCAGCTTGAGAGAGAACACCGGGGAGCTGTTTTTT. Its translation is CASSLRENTGELFF.